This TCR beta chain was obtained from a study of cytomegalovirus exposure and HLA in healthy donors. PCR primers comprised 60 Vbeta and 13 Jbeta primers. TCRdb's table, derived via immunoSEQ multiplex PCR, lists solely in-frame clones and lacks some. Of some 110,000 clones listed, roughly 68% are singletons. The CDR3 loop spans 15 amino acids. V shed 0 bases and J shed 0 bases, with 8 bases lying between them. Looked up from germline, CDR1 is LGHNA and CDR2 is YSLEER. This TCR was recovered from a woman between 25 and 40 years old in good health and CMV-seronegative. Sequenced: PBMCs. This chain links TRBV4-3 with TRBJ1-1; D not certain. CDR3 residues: CASSQDPGVNTEAFF. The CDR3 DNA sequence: TGCGCCAGCAGCCAAGATCCGGGAGTGAACACTGAAGCTTTCTTT.